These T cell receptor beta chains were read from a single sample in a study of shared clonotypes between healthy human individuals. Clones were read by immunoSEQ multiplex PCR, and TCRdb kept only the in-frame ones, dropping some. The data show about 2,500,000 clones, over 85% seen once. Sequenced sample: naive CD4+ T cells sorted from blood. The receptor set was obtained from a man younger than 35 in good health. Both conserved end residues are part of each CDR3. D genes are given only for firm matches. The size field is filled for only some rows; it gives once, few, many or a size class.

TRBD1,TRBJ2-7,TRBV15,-,CATSRDQQGGSYEQYF,TGTGCCACCAGCAGAGATCAACAGGGGGGATCCTACGAGCAGTACTTC
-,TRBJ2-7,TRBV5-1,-,CASTLAGSPSQSYEQYF,TGCGCCAGCACCTTGGCAGGGTCCCCATCCCAATCATACGAGCAGTACTTC
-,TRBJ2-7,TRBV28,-,CASSLWAGSVSYEQYF,TGTGCCAGCAGTTTATGGGCGGGGTCCGTATCCTACGAGCAGTACTTC
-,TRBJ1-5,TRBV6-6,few,CASSQDGTNQPQHF,TGTGCCAGCAGCCAAGACGGAACCAATCAGCCCCAGCATTTT
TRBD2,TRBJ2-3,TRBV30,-,CAWSSGLAGASSTDTQYF,TGTGCCTGGAGTTCGGGGCTAGCGGGAGCCTCTAGCACAGATACGCAGTATTTT
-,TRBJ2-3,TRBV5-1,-,CASSSAGGDTQYF,TGCGCCAGCAGTTCGGCTGGGGGAGATACGCAGTATTTT
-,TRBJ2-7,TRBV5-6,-,CASSRGYEQYF,TGTGCCAGCAGCCGGGGCTACGAGCAGTACTTC
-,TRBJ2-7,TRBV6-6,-,CASSYPDSAYEQYF,TGTGCCAGCAGTTACCCGGACAGCGCCTACGAGCAGTACTTC
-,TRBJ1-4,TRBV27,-,CASKSFGQKNEKLFF,TGTGCCAGCAAATCCTTCGGACAGAAAAATGAAAAACTGTTTTTT
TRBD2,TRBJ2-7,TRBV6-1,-,CASSDEGLAGGPYDEQYF,TGTGCCAGCAGTGACGAAGGACTAGCGGGGGGGCCCTACGACGAGCAGTACTTC
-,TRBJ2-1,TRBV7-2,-,CASSLAWSSYNEQFF,TGTGCCAGCAGCCTAGCGTGGAGCTCCTACAATGAGCAGTTCTTC
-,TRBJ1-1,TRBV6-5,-,CASSTTGNTEAFF,TGTGCCAGCAGTACGACAGGGAACACTGAAGCTTTCTTT